The entry below describes one T cell receptor (beta chain). The antigen is not known. Assay: immunoSEQ multiplex PCR; the TCRdb copy retains only in-frame clones and omits some. The data contain 2 million or so clones, 85% to 95% of them singletons. This sample was included in a study of shared clonotypes between healthy human individuals. Germline V gene data show CDR1 as MNHNY and CDR2 as SVGAGI (reference sequence). Trimming stripped 6 bases from V and 0 bases from J, with 11 bases between. This CDR3 region has 15 residues. The donor population consisted of healthy HIV-negative adults with no recent acute infections or vaccinations. Points from the study as a whole: Generally, estimated richness proved larger in naive subsets than it did in memory subsets.

The chain couples TRBV6-6 to TRBJ2-2; unclear D gene. This clonotype was obtained from a man in his late teens or twenties in good health. The sequenced material came from naive CD4+ T cells sorted from blood. Subset meaning: CD45RA+ positively selected. As DNA, the CDR3 is TGTGCCAGCAGACCGGCTGCCGCGAACACCGGGGAGCTGTTTTTT. Amino acid sequence: CASRPAAANTGELFF.